A selection of T cell receptor beta chains follows, all from one sample in a study of blood T cell repertoires in COVID-19. Sequenced by immunoSEQ multiplex PCR; TCRdb stores in-frame clones only, minus some. Of about 200,000 clones in the sample, about 88% were seen once. Sample: peripheral blood. All receptors derive from a man aged 45-65 years with COVID-19, enrolled during active disease. Both conserved end residues are part of each CDR3. Clone size, where shown, is once, few, many, or a class for clones that have expanded.

clone_size j_call v_call cdr3_aa
- TRBJ2-7 TRBV5-1 CASSLRTSGGTNFYEQYF
- TRBJ2-7 TRBV6-6 CASSPVPGQGVNAYEQYF
- TRBJ1-2 TRBV29-1 CSVPTGPEGYGYTF
once TRBJ1-1 TRBV3-1/TRBV3-2 CASSTLQGGNTEAFF
once TRBJ2-7 TRBV6-6 CASSYGLAGSYEQYF
- TRBJ2-3 TRBV5-1 CASSHGTGNTDTQYF
- TRBJ2-1 TRBV5-1 CASSDLGGDEQFF
- TRBJ2-6 TRBV3-1/TRBV3-2 CASSQDEGSGANVLTF
many TRBJ2-5 TRBV29-1 CSVEGTGEPQYF
- TRBJ1-2 TRBV27 CASSPAGGRRGYTF
- TRBJ2-3 TRBV5-4 CASSDNRVADTQYF
- TRBJ2-3 TRBV6-2/TRBV6-3 CASSYPGLAGPSSTDTQYF
once TRBJ2-3 TRBV5-1 CASSLGTASTDTQYF
- TRBJ1-5 TRBV13 CASRRGGMGNQPQHF
- TRBJ2-2 TRBV6-1 CASSELATGTGELFF
- TRBJ2-4 TRBV9 CASSVGDSLGIQYF
once TRBJ2-3 TRBV16 CASSPKKGQGSADTQYF
- TRBJ2-7 TRBV6-6 CASSAGLVTYEQYF
once TRBJ1-4 TRBV18 CASSPNRGPNEKLFF
- TRBJ2-5 TRBV19 CASSTTGGQETQYF
few TRBJ1-5 TRBV4-2 CASSQEAASNQPQHF
- TRBJ2-2 TRBV6-5 CASRVGAGGELFF
- TRBJ2-7 TRBV19 CASSIDPGSGFYEQYF
- TRBJ1-3 TRBV6-5 CASSKGHSGNTIYF
- TRBJ2-5 TRBV28 CASRTLAGAPRETQYF
- TRBJ1-2 TRBV19 CGSTAGDGYTF
- TRBJ2-1 TRBV6-2/TRBV6-3 CASSRQGSSYNEQFF
- TRBJ2-5 TRBV3-1/TRBV3-2 CASSLGTGRETQYF
- TRBJ2-3 TRBV21-1 CASSTSSGGQAPDTQYF
- TRBJ1-1 TRBV10-2 CASSWDSNTEAFF
- TRBJ2-3 TRBV3-1/TRBV3-2 CASSPREGRRGGNTDTQYF
- TRBJ2-2 TRBV5-1 CASSPDRTNTGELFF
- TRBJ2-7 TRBV11-1 CASGQGGGLRDEQYF